A selection of T cell receptor beta chains follows, all from one sample in a study of CD8 T cells in Susac syndrome. MiXCR, applied by TCRdb to the immunoSEQ multiplex PCR reads, yields one record per CDR3 protein. This table has 200,000 or so distinct CDR3 sequences, 80% to 95% appearing once. What was sequenced was CD8+ T cells from PBMCs. The receptor set was obtained from a human donor with multiple sclerosis. Both conserved end residues are trimmed from each CDR3. Each record gives: CDR3 protein, V gene, J gene.

ASSDIRLAGGEQETQY	TRBV2	TRBJ2-5
ATKHFNTEAF	TRBV15	TRBJ1-1
ASQGVDTEAF	TRBV9	TRBJ1-1
ASSAGGSGNQPQH	TRBV18	TRBJ1-5
SARVVGERESDTQY	TRBV20-1	TRBJ2-3
ASSLMPRGSAYEQY	TRBV13	TRBJ2-7
ASSDSGTEAF	TRBV27	TRBJ1-1
ATSGEGAWQPQH	TRBV15	TRBJ1-5
ASSREKSRTEAF	TRBV6-5	TRBJ1-1
ASRLVPTGGFTEAF	TRBV6-5	TRBJ1-1
ASTITPGQGIYEQY	TRBV19	TRBJ2-7
ASGPTGTSGGIQETQY	TRBV12-5	TRBJ2-5
ASSPPTAPSNYGYT	TRBV7-9	TRBJ1-2
ASSLEGLAGSTDTQY	TRBV7-8	TRBJ2-3
ASVQGARDEQF	TRBV7-9	TRBJ2-1
ASTTGTASGNTIY	TRBV5-1	TRBJ1-3
ASSARRQPQH	TRBV12-3/TRBV12-4	TRBJ1-5
ASSYDSLLEAF	TRBV11-1	TRBJ1-1
ASSSDKGLRAEAF	TRBV27	TRBJ1-1
ASNSGINTEAF	TRBV6-1	TRBJ1-1
ATSPGRDTQY	TRBV24-1	TRBJ2-3
ASSLGRTVNQPQH	TRBV19	TRBJ1-5
SVVGQTWETQY	TRBV29-1	TRBJ2-5
SAVLAQYTYNEQF	TRBV29-1	TRBJ2-1
ASSDWGQRYQETQY	TRBV6-1	TRBJ2-5
ASSIGLGPAHEQY	TRBV19	TRBJ2-7
ASSYSGTSGSGEQY	TRBV6-2/TRBV6-3	TRBJ2-7
ASSQELAGVSYEQF	TRBV19	TRBJ2-1
ASSLEPREQY	TRBV5-1	TRBJ2-7
ASSLAGTGYTGELF	TRBV5-4	TRBJ2-2
ASSDGGGELF	TRBV25-1	TRBJ2-2
ASSVSRDRSHEQY	TRBV2	TRBJ2-7
ASSLFPPGGTSQDTQY	TRBV27	TRBJ2-3
ASSLVRGPSDTQY	TRBV7-3	TRBJ2-3
ASWQGGGQPQH	TRBV19	TRBJ1-5
ASSLGAGGNEQF	TRBV27	TRBJ2-1
ASSPLVKGLYEEKLF	TRBV4-2	TRBJ1-4
ASSLFEVQNTEAF	TRBV5-1	TRBJ1-1
ASGEGEAEQY	TRBV10-2	TRBJ2-7
ASSLAGLAGAQETQY	TRBV5-1	TRBJ2-5
ASSQAPDTGGNYGYT	TRBV4-1	TRBJ1-2
SGLGETQY	TRBV20-1	TRBJ2-5
ASSVGATEAF	TRBV9	TRBJ1-1
SARRLGGVNEKLF	TRBV20-1	TRBJ1-4
SVGPPEAF	TRBV29-1	TRBJ1-1
ASSTGQGYEQY	TRBV5-1	TRBJ2-7
ARTSDSYNEQF	TRBV30	TRBJ2-1
ASSSRSTEAF	TRBV7-9	TRBJ1-1
ASSLRGGDYGYT	TRBV5-4	TRBJ1-2
ASSADRAFYEQY	TRBV5-6	TRBJ2-7
ASSLVETDTQY	TRBV5-4	TRBJ2-3
ASSRGTQY	TRBV11-2	TRBJ2-5
ASSGTERPYEQY	TRBV5-1	TRBJ2-7
ASSFDRFTEAF	TRBV12-3/TRBV12-4	TRBJ1-1
ASSPFRLAGVNNEQF	TRBV6-2/TRBV6-3	TRBJ2-1
ASSLVGVNTGELF	TRBV7-8	TRBJ2-2